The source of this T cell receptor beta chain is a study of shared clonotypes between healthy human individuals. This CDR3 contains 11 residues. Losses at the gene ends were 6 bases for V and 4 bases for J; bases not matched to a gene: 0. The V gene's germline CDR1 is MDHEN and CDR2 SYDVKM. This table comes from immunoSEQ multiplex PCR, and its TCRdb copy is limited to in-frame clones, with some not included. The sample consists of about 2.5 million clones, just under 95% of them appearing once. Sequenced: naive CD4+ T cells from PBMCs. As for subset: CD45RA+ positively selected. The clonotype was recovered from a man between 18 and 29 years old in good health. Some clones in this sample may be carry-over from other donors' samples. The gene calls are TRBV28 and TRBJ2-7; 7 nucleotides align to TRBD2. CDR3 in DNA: TGTGCCAGCAGCGGGAGGTACGAGCAGTACTTC. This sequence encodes CASSGRYEQYF.